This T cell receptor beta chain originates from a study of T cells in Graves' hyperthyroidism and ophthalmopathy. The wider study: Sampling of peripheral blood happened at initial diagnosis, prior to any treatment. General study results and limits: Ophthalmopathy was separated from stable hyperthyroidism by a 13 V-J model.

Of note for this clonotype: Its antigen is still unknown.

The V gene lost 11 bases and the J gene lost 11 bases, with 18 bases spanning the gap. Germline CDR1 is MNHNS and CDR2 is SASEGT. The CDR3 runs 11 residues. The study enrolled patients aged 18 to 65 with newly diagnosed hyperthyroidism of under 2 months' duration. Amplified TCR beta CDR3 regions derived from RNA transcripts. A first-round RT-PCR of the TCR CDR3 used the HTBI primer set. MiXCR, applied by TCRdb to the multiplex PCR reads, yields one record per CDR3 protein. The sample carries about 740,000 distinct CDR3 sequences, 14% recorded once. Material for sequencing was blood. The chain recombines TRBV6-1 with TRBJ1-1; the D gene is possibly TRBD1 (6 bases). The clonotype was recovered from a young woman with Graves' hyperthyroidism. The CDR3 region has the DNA TGTGCCGGCTCAGGGGCCAGGTCGGCTTTCTTT. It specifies CAGSGARSAFF.